This TCR beta chain was found in a study of T cells in tuberculosis. Some clones are missing from TCRdb's copy, which holds only in-frame ones; the method was immunoSEQ multiplex PCR. The data show under 40,000 clones, roughly 94% seen once. The CDR3 is made up of 16 amino acids. Between the trimmed V and J ends, which lost 3 bases and 1 base, there was a span of 15 bases. Germline loops: CDR1 MDHEN, CDR2 SYDVKM. The chain carries TRBV28 and TRBJ1-1; D might be TRBD1 (5 bases). What was sequenced was PBMCs. The clonotype comes from a donor under 30 with latent tuberculosis or without tuberculosis infection. The chain's CDR3 is CASSFPQRQGNTEAFF. The CDR3 nucleotides read TGTGCCAGCAGTTTCCCACAGAGGCAGGGGAACACTGAAGCTTTCTTT.